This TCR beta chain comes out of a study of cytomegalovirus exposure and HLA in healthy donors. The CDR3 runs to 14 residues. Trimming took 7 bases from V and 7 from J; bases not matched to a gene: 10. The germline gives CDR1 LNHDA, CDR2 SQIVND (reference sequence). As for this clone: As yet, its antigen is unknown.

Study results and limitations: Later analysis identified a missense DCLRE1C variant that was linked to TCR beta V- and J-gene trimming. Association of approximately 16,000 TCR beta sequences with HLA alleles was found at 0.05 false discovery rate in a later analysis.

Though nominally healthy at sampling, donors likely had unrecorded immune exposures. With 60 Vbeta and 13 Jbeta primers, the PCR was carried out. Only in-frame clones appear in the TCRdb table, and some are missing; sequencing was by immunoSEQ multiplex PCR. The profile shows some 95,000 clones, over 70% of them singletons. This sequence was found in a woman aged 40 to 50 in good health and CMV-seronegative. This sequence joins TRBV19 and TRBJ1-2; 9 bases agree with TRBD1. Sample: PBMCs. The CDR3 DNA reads TGTGCCAGTATTGCCCACCGGGACAGGGTTGGCTACACCTTC. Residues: CASIAHRDRVGYTF.